Listed below are T cell receptor beta chains from one sample, sequenced in a study of naive and memory T cell subsets. Using its own MiXCR run on the 5' RACE reads, TCRdb lists one record per CDR3 protein. The data show 57,000 or so distinct CDR3 sequences, 7.2% seen once. Every receptor here comes from a male donor in good health. The CDR3 runs from the conserved cysteine through the conserved F or W. A D gene is named only where the DNA matches it firmly. Clone size appears in some rows only: once, few, many, or a class for an expanded clone.

cdr3_length: 14; j_call: TRBJ1-5; clone_size: NA; v_call: TRBV12-3/TRBV12-4; d_call: NA; cdr3_aa: CASSLKGGNQPQHF; cdr3_nt: TGTGCCAGCAGTTTAAAGGGGGGCAATCAGCCCCAGCATTTT
cdr3_length: 16; j_call: TRBJ2-7; clone_size: many; v_call: TRBV20-1; d_call: TRBD2; cdr3_aa: CSARDKKLAVAYEQYF; cdr3_nt: TGCAGTGCTAGAGATAAGAAACTAGCGGTCGCCTACGAGCAGTACTTC
cdr3_length: 15; j_call: TRBJ2-1; clone_size: many; v_call: TRBV5-5; d_call: NA; cdr3_aa: CASSLEQGAYNEQFF; cdr3_nt: TGTGCCAGCAGCTTGGAGCAGGGAGCCTACAATGAGCAGTTCTTC
cdr3_length: 19; j_call: TRBJ2-1; clone_size: few; v_call: TRBV6-5; d_call: TRBD2; cdr3_aa: CASRTNGGGGGVSYNEQFF; cdr3_nt: TGTGCCAGCAGAACAAACGGCGGTGGCGGGGGGGTCTCCTACAATGAGCAGTTCTTC
cdr3_length: 15; j_call: TRBJ1-3; clone_size: few; v_call: TRBV5-4; d_call: NA; cdr3_aa: CASSSPKDSGNTIYF; cdr3_nt: TGTGCCAGCAGCTCCCCGAAAGACTCTGGAAACACCATATATTTT
cdr3_length: 15; j_call: TRBJ2-3; clone_size: NA; v_call: TRBV20-1; d_call: NA; cdr3_aa: CSAPNWATDTDTQYF; cdr3_nt: TGCAGTGCTCCGAACTGGGCCACCGACACAGATACGCAGTATTTT
cdr3_length: 16; j_call: TRBJ2-7; clone_size: many; v_call: TRBV7-2; d_call: TRBD2; cdr3_aa: CASSRTSGRSSYEQYF; cdr3_nt: TGTGCCAGCAGCCGCACCAGCGGGAGGAGCTCCTACGAGCAGTACTTC
cdr3_length: 14; j_call: TRBJ2-7; clone_size: few; v_call: TRBV3-1; d_call: NA; cdr3_aa: CASSGGAPSYEQYF; cdr3_nt: TGTGCCAGCAGCGGCGGAGCCCCCTCCTACGAGCAGTACTTC
cdr3_length: 16; j_call: TRBJ2-2; clone_size: few; v_call: TRBV20-1; d_call: TRBD2; cdr3_aa: CSARPIGLAVTGELFF; cdr3_nt: TGCAGTGCTAGGCCGATAGGACTAGCGGTAACCGGGGAGCTGTTTTTT
cdr3_length: 16; j_call: TRBJ2-7; clone_size: few; v_call: TRBV7-9; d_call: TRBD2; cdr3_aa: CASSPTRLAGDYEQYF; cdr3_nt: TGTGCCAGCAGCCCGACGAGACTAGCGGGAGACTACGAGCAGTACTTC
cdr3_length: 14; j_call: TRBJ1-4; clone_size: few; v_call: TRBV19; d_call: NA; cdr3_aa: CASSDGFLNEKLFF; cdr3_nt: TGTGCCAGTAGCGACGGCTTCCTTAATGAAAAACTGTTTTTT
cdr3_length: 13; j_call: TRBJ2-7; clone_size: many; v_call: TRBV10-3; d_call: TRBD1; cdr3_aa: CAIRPTGTYEQYF; cdr3_nt: TGTGCCATCAGACCGACAGGGACCTACGAGCAGTACTTC
cdr3_length: 14; j_call: TRBJ2-3; clone_size: many; v_call: TRBV6-6; d_call: NA; cdr3_aa: CASSYGATLDTQYF; cdr3_nt: TGTGCCAGCAGTTACGGGGCTACACTCGATACGCAGTATTTT
cdr3_length: 19; j_call: TRBJ2-3; clone_size: many; v_call: TRBV6-5; d_call: TRBD2; cdr3_aa: CASSYSLGLAGSGTDTQYF; cdr3_nt: TGTGCCAGCAGTTACTCGTTGGGACTAGCGGGATCGGGCACAGATACGCAGTATTTT
cdr3_length: 15; j_call: TRBJ2-7; clone_size: few; v_call: TRBV14; d_call: TRBD2; cdr3_aa: CASSQDWGGGYEQYF; cdr3_nt: TGTGCCAGCAGCCAAGATTGGGGCGGGGGCTACGAGCAGTACTTC
cdr3_length: 12; j_call: TRBJ1-2; clone_size: many; v_call: TRBV29-1; d_call: NA; cdr3_aa: CSVVTDNYGYTF; cdr3_nt: TGCAGCGTTGTCACAGACAACTATGGCTACACCTTC
cdr3_length: 15; j_call: TRBJ1-1; clone_size: many; v_call: TRBV6-1; d_call: NA; cdr3_aa: CASTPLFAREAEAFF; cdr3_nt: TGTGCCAGCACCCCCCTTTTTGCCAGGGAGGCTGAAGCTTTCTTT
cdr3_length: 16; j_call: TRBJ2-3; clone_size: few; v_call: TRBV27; d_call: TRBD2; cdr3_aa: CASTPRAGGSTDTQYF; cdr3_nt: TGTGCCAGCACCCCTAGGGCGGGAGGTTCCACAGATACGCAGTATTTT
cdr3_length: 14; j_call: TRBJ2-7; clone_size: many; v_call: TRBV6-6; d_call: TRBD2; cdr3_aa: CASSYRGGMGEQYF; cdr3_nt: TGTGCCAGCAGTTACCGGGGGGGGATGGGGGAGCAGTACTTC
cdr3_length: 16; j_call: TRBJ2-3; clone_size: few; v_call: TRBV5-6; d_call: TRBD2; cdr3_aa: CASSPPPSGGTDTQYF; cdr3_nt: TGTGCCAGCAGCCCCCCCCCTAGCGGGGGCACAGATACGCAGTATTTT
cdr3_length: 15; j_call: TRBJ2-5; clone_size: many; v_call: TRBV20-1; d_call: TRBD2; cdr3_aa: CSARRAGGNQETQYF; cdr3_nt: TGCAGTGCTAGGAGGGCGGGGGGCAACCAAGAGACCCAGTACTTC
cdr3_length: 16; j_call: TRBJ1-2; clone_size: many; v_call: TRBV2; d_call: NA; cdr3_aa: CASSGRQGTFNYGYTF; cdr3_nt: TGTGCCAGCAGTGGGCGGCAGGGGACTTTTAACTATGGCTACACCTTC
cdr3_length: 15; j_call: TRBJ2-2; clone_size: few; v_call: TRBV19; d_call: NA; cdr3_aa: CASSFRGSDTGELFF; cdr3_nt: TGTGCCAGTAGTTTTAGGGGGAGCGACACCGGGGAGCTGTTTTTT
cdr3_length: 15; j_call: TRBJ2-2; clone_size: many; v_call: TRBV2; d_call: NA; cdr3_aa: CASSEERPLTGELFF; cdr3_nt: TGTGCCAGCAGTGAGGAGAGACCCCTTACCGGGGAGCTGTTTTTT
cdr3_length: 13; j_call: TRBJ2-1; clone_size: few; v_call: TRBV2; d_call: NA; cdr3_aa: CASSEARHDGRFF; cdr3_nt: TGTGCCAGCAGTGAAGCCAGACACGACGGGAGGTTCTTC
cdr3_length: 15; j_call: TRBJ2-2; clone_size: few; v_call: TRBV27; d_call: NA; cdr3_aa: CASSLGGTNTGELFF; cdr3_nt: TGTGCCAGCAGCTTGGGCGGTACGAACACCGGGGAGCTGTTTTTT
cdr3_length: 16; j_call: TRBJ1-5; clone_size: many; v_call: TRBV10-3; d_call: NA; cdr3_aa: CAISESATGVFQPQHF; cdr3_nt: TGTGCCATCAGTGAGTCGGCAACCGGCGTGTTCCAGCCCCAGCATTTT
cdr3_length: 14; j_call: TRBJ2-2; clone_size: NA; v_call: TRBV20-1; d_call: NA; cdr3_aa: CSGTTGGDTGELFF; cdr3_nt: TGCAGTGGGACCACAGGAGGGGACACCGGGGAGCTGTTTTTT
cdr3_length: 16; j_call: TRBJ2-6; clone_size: NA; v_call: TRBV12-5; d_call: TRBD1; cdr3_aa: CASGETGVAGPNVLTF; cdr3_nt: TGTGCTAGTGGAGAGACAGGGGTAGCCGGGCCCAACGTCCTGACTTTC
cdr3_length: 14; j_call: TRBJ2-2; clone_size: few; v_call: TRBV12-3/TRBV12-4; d_call: NA; cdr3_aa: CASSPDRTFGELFF; cdr3_nt: TGTGCCAGCAGTCCTGACCGGACGTTCGGGGAGCTGTTTTTT
cdr3_length: 13; j_call: TRBJ1-1; clone_size: NA; v_call: TRBV20-1; d_call: TRBD1; cdr3_aa: CSAKMDRGTEAFF; cdr3_nt: TGCAGTGCTAAAATGGACAGGGGGACTGAAGCTTTCTTT
cdr3_length: 15; j_call: TRBJ2-2; clone_size: many; v_call: TRBV18; d_call: NA; cdr3_aa: CASSPIRDPTGELFF; cdr3_nt: TGTGCCAGCTCACCAATACGGGACCCTACCGGGGAGCTGTTTTTT
cdr3_length: 12; j_call: TRBJ1-1; clone_size: many; v_call: TRBV30; d_call: NA; cdr3_aa: CAWGAGQVKAFF; cdr3_nt: TGTGCCTGGGGAGCGGGGCAAGTTAAAGCTTTCTTT
cdr3_length: 15; j_call: TRBJ1-4; clone_size: many; v_call: TRBV4-1; d_call: NA; cdr3_aa: CASSHGTGLREKLFF; cdr3_nt: TGCGCCAGCAGCCATGGTACAGGGTTGCGGGAAAAACTGTTTTTT
cdr3_length: 14; j_call: TRBJ1-2; clone_size: many; v_call: TRBV24-1; d_call: NA; cdr3_aa: CATSDVTISYGYTF; cdr3_nt: TGTGCCACCAGTGATGTGACAATTTCCTATGGCTACACCTTC
cdr3_length: 14; j_call: TRBJ2-6; clone_size: NA; v_call: TRBV19; d_call: TRBD1; cdr3_aa: CASHDRAGANDLTF; cdr3_nt: TGTGCCAGCCACGACAGGGCTGGGGCCAACGACCTGACTTTC
cdr3_length: 13; j_call: TRBJ2-7; clone_size: many; v_call: TRBV2; d_call: TRBD2; cdr3_aa: CASYGLAGYEQYF; cdr3_nt: TGTGCCAGCTACGGACTAGCGGGTTACGAGCAGTACTTC
cdr3_length: 14; j_call: TRBJ2-3; clone_size: many; v_call: TRBV29-1; d_call: TRBD2; cdr3_aa: CSVEVAGVGDTQYF; cdr3_nt: TGCAGCGTTGAAGTGGCGGGAGTTGGAGATACGCAGTATTTT
cdr3_length: 18; j_call: TRBJ1-1; clone_size: many; v_call: TRBV3-1; d_call: TRBD1; cdr3_aa: CASSQFLPPTGMYTEAFF; cdr3_nt: TGTGCCAGCAGCCAATTTTTACCCCCGACAGGGATGTACACTGAAGCTTTCTTT
cdr3_length: 12; j_call: TRBJ1-1; clone_size: many; v_call: TRBV29-1; d_call: NA; cdr3_aa: CSVEQGGREAFF; cdr3_nt: TGCAGCGTTGAACAGGGAGGTAGAGAAGCTTTCTTT
cdr3_length: 12; j_call: TRBJ2-5; clone_size: few; v_call: TRBV6-5; d_call: NA; cdr3_aa: CASRRGKETQYF; cdr3_nt: TGTGCCAGCAGACGGGGTAAAGAGACCCAGTACTTC
cdr3_length: 16; j_call: TRBJ2-1; clone_size: NA; v_call: TRBV10-2; d_call: TRBD2; cdr3_aa: CASSEKIAGGHGEQFF; cdr3_nt: TGCGCCAGCAGTGAGAAGATTGCGGGGGGGCACGGTGAGCAGTTCTTC
cdr3_length: 15; j_call: TRBJ2-2; clone_size: many; v_call: TRBV5-1; d_call: TRBD2; cdr3_aa: CASSSTSGGSGELFF; cdr3_nt: TGCGCCAGCAGCTCGACTAGCGGGGGCTCCGGGGAGCTGTTTTTT
cdr3_length: 11; j_call: TRBJ2-7; clone_size: NA; v_call: TRBV29-1; d_call: NA; cdr3_aa: CSAQDGYEQYF; cdr3_nt: TGCAGCGCCCAGGACGGGTACGAGCAGTACTTC
cdr3_length: 14; j_call: TRBJ2-2; clone_size: few; v_call: TRBV2; d_call: NA; cdr3_aa: CASSLGPLTGELFF; cdr3_nt: TGTGCCAGCAGCCTAGGGCCACTCACCGGGGAGCTGTTTTTT
cdr3_length: 14; j_call: TRBJ2-2; clone_size: many; v_call: TRBV19; d_call: NA; cdr3_aa: CASKKTGNTGELFF; cdr3_nt: TGTGCCAGTAAGAAGACAGGGAACACCGGGGAGCTGTTTTTT
cdr3_length: 16; j_call: TRBJ1-1; clone_size: few; v_call: TRBV12-3/TRBV12-4; d_call: NA; cdr3_aa: CASSFSIRVGGTEAFF; cdr3_nt: TGTGCCAGCAGCTTTTCAATTCGGGTAGGGGGGACTGAAGCTTTCTTT
cdr3_length: 15; j_call: TRBJ1-1; clone_size: few; v_call: TRBV7-2; d_call: NA; cdr3_aa: CASSLDSSGTTEAFF; cdr3_nt: TGTGCCAGCAGCTTAGATTCATCGGGTACCACTGAAGCTTTCTTT
cdr3_length: 20; j_call: TRBJ2-3; clone_size: NA; v_call: TRBV3-1; d_call: TRBD2; cdr3_aa: CASSLYRTSGGSSSTDTQYF; cdr3_nt: TGTGCCAGCAGCCTCTACCGGACTAGCGGGGGGTCCTCTAGCACAGATACGCAGTATTTT
cdr3_length: 16; j_call: TRBJ2-1; clone_size: NA; v_call: TRBV7-9; d_call: NA; cdr3_aa: CASSLATGGIDNEQFF; cdr3_nt: TGTGCCAGCAGCTTAGCGACAGGCGGGATAGACAATGAGCAGTTCTTC